The T cell receptor (beta chain) under discussion was sequenced for a study of blood T cell repertoires in COVID-19. The overall study: Whether acute or convalescent, the COVID-19 samples came from the United States, Italy and Spain. Sample material is recorded as cDNA or gDNA derived from T cells, B-cell-depleted T cells, or PBMCs.

V lost 1 base to trimming and J lost 4 bases, with 10 bases between them. Germline CDR1 is SEHNR and CDR2 is FQNEAQ (reference sequence). This CDR3 has 14 amino acids. Method: immunoSEQ multiplex PCR; TCRdb's copy keeps in-frame clones and lacks some. The data contain around 300,000 clones, 90% of them singletons. The Seattle site enrolled patients during active infection and followed them longitudinally. Specimen: peripheral blood. The sequence derives from a woman in her twenties or thirties with COVID-19, enrolled during active disease. The chain has TRBV7-9 and TRBJ1-2; weak D call: TRBD1 (5 bases). The DNA for the CDR3 is TGTGCCAGCAGCTTAGAAGGGGTCGGCTATGGCTACACCTTC. This gives the protein CASSLEGVGYGYTF.